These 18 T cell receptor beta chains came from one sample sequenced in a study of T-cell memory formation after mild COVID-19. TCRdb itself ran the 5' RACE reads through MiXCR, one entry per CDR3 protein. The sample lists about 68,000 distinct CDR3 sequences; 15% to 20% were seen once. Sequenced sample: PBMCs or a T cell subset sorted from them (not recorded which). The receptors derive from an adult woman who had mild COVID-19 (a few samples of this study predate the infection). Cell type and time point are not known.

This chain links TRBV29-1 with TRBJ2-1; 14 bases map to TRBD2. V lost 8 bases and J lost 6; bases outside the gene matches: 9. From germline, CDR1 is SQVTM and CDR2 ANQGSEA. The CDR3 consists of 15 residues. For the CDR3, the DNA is TGCAGCTCCGAGGGGACTAGCGGGAGCGGCAATGAGCAGTTCTTC. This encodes CSSEGTSGSGNEQFF.

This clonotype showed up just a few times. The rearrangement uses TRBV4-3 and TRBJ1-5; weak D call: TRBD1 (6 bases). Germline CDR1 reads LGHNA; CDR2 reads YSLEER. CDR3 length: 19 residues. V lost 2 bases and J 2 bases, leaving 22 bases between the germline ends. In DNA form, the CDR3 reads TGCGCCAGCAGCCAAAGATACCTCCTCCCAGGGGTTGGCAATCAGCCCCAGCATTTT. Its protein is CASSQRYLLPGVGNQPQHF.

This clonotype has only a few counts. The CDR3 here is CASSERDYNEQFF. The CDR3, as DNA: TGTGCCAGCAGCGAAAGGGACTACAATGAGCAGTTCTTC. The rearrangement uses TRBV11-1 and TRBJ2-1; unclear D gene. Trimming took off 5 bases at V and 3 bases at J, with 8 bases between the two ends. This CDR3 has 13 residues. Germline V lookup: CDR1 SGHAT, CDR2 FQDESV (reference sequence).

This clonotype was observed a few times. This CDR3 is CASSQASRHNEQFF. CDR3 coding DNA: TGCGCCAGCAGCCAAGCTTCCCGACACAATGAGCAGTTCTTC. The chain carries TRBV4-1 and TRBJ2-1; D not certain. This CDR3 region has 14 residues. Trimming left V 1 base short and J 5 bases short, with 9 bases between. Germline CDR1 is MGHRA and CDR2 is YSYEKL.

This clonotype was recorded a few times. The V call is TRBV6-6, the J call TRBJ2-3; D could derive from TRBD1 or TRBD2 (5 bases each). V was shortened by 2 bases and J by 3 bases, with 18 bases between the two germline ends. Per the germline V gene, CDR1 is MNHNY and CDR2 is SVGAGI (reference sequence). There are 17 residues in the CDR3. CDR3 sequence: CASSYVDSPPGTDTQYF. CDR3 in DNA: TGTGCCAGCAGTTACGTCGACAGCCCCCCGGGAACAGATACGCAGTATTTT.

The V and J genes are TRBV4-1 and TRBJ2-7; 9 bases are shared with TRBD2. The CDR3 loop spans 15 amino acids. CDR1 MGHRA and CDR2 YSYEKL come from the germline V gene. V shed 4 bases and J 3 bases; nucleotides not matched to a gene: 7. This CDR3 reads CASSPRTSADYEQYF. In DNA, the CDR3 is TGCGCCAGCAGCCCCCGGACTAGCGCCGACTACGAGCAGTACTTC.

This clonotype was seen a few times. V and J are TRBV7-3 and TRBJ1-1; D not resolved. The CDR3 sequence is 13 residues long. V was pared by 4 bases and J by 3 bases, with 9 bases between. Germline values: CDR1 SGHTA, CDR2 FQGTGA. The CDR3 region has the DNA TGTGCCAGCAGCTATCGGTTCGACACTGAAGCTTTCTTT. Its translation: CASSYRFDTEAFF.

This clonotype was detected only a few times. CDR3 amino acids: CASSLASGAHQPQHF. The CDR3 DNA reads as TGCGCCAGCAGCTTGGCCTCAGGGGCCCATCAGCCCCAGCATTTT. The J gene is TRBJ1-5, the V gene TRBV5-1; D perhaps matches TRBD1 (6 bases). The V gene's germline CDR1 is SGHRS and CDR2 YFSETQ. The CDR3 is 15 residues long. V was pared by 0 bases and J by 5 bases, with 12 bases between.

The CDR3 protein is CASSPERTYEQYF. CDR3 sequence (DNA): TGCGCCAGCAGCCCAGAAAGGACCTACGAGCAGTACTTC. V usage is TRBV4-3 and J usage is TRBJ2-7; D gene ambiguous. Germline V gene data show CDR1 as LGHNA and CDR2 as YSLEER. This CDR3 is 13 amino acids long. The V and J ends lost 4 bases and 2 bases respectively, with 9 bases between them.

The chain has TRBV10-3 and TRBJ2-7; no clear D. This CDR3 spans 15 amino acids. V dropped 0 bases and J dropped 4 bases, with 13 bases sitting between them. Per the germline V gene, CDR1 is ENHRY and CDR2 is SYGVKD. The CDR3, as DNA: TGTGCCATCAGTGAGTCGAAAGGCAGGCTGTACGAGCAGTACTTC. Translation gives CAISESKGRLYEQYF.

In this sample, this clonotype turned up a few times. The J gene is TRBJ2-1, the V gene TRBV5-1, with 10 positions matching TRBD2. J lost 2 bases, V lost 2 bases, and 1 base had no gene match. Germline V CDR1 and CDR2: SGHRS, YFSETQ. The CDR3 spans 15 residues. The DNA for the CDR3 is TGCGCCAGCAGCTTCACTAGCGGGACCTACAATGAGCAGTTCTTC. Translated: CASSFTSGTYNEQFF.

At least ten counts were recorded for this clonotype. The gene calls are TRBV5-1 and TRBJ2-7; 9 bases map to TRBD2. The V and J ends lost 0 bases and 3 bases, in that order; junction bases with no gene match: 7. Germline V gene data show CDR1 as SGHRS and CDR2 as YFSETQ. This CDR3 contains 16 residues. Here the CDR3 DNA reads TGCGCCAGCAGCTTGGGATCCCTAGCGGGGAACTACGAGCAGTACTTC. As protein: CASSLGSLAGNYEQYF.

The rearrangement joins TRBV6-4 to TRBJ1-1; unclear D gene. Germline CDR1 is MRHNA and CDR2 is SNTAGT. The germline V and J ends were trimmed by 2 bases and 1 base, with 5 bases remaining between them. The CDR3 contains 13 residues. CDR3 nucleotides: TGTGCCAGCAGTGACGGGTGGAACACTGAAGCTTTCTTT. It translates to CASSDGWNTEAFF.

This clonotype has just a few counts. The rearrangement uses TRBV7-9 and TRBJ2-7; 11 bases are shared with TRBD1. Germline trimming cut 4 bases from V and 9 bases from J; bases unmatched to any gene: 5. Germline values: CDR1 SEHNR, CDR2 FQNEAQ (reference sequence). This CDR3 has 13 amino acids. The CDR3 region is CASSSDRGQGQYF. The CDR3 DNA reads TGTGCCAGCAGCTCGGACAGGGGGCAGGGGCAGTACTTC.

CDR3 coding DNA: TGCAGCGTTGACATGGACAGCCAAGAGACCCAGTACTTC. Protein product: CSVDMDSQETQYF. The chain is built from TRBV29-1 and TRBJ2-5; perhaps TRBD1 as D (6 bases). CDR3 size: 13 residues. CDR1 is SQVTM and CDR2 is ANQGSEA in the germline V gene. V lost 3 bases and J 1 base, leaving 9 bases between the germline ends.

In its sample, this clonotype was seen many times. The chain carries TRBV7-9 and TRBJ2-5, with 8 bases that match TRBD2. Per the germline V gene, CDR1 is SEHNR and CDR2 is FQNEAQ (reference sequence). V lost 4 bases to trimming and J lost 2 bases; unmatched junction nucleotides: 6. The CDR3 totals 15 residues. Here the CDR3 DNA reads TGTGCCAGCAGCTCGCGGACTAGCACTCAAGAGACCCAGTACTTC. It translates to CASSSRTSTQETQYF.

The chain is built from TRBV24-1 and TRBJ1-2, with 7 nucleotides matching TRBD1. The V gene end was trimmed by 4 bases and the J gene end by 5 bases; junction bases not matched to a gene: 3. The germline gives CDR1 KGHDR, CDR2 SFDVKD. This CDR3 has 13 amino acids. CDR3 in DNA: TGTGCCACCAGTGAGGGACAGACGTATGGCTACACCTTC. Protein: CATSEGQTYGYTF.

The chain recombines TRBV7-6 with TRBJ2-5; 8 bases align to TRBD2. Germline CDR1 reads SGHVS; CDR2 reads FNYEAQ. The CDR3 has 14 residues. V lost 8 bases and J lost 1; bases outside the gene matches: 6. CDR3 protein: CASGPREVQETQYF. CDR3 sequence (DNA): TGTGCCAGCGGTCCGCGGGAGGTCCAAGAGACCCAGTACTTC.